A single sample gave rise to the 5 T cell receptor beta chains below, sequenced in a study of PD-1 blockade in classical Hodgkin lymphoma. Produced via immunoSEQ multiplex PCR; TCRdb's table is partial and in-frame only. The sample lists almost 100,000 clones, around 90% occurring once. Every one of the patients relapsed after autologous stem cell transplantation (brentuximab vedotin exposure was variable). The starting material was peripheral blood mononuclear cells (PBMCs), obtained at baseline. These receptors all stem from a human donor with classical Hodgkin lymphoma.

This clone came up once. The rearrangement uses TRBV7-3 and TRBJ2-7; D possibly uses TRBD1 or TRBD2 (5 bases each). The ends were cut back, 5 bases at V and 6 bases at J, with 17 bases in the middle. The germline CDR1 and CDR2 sequences are SGHTA and FQGTGA. CDR3 length equals 14 residues. The CDR3 bases are TGTGCCAGCAGCGACCGGGACGACGTCACCGAGCAGTACTTC. Its translation is CASSDRDDVTEQYF.

V is TRBV19 and J is TRBJ2-1, with TRBD1 matching over 7 bases. Trimming removed 6 bases from V and 9 bases from J; junction bases left unmatched: 14. The CDR3 is 15 residues long. Germline V gene sequence: CDR1 LNHDA, CDR2 SQIVND (reference sequence). The CDR3 loop is CASSRTGAAPGEQFF. CDR3 sequence (DNA): TGTGCCAGTAGCCGAACAGGGGCCGCTCCAGGTGAGCAGTTCTTC.

The rearrangement links TRBV7-2 to TRBJ2-1, with 11 bases identical to TRBD2. Germline-derived CDR1 and CDR2 are SGHTA and FQGNSA. CDR3 length: 16 residues. V shed 5 bases and J 7 bases; nucleotides not matched to a gene: 10. DNA for the CDR3: TGTGCCAGCAGCCCCGTATCGGGACTAGCGGTGAATGAGCAGTTCTTC. Its translation is CASSPVSGLAVNEQFF.

Notes on this clone: One junction end disagrees with the germline gene, perhaps due to a read error. J is TRBJ2-7 and V is TRBV11-2; TRBD1 is a possible D gene (6 bases). The CDR3 runs to 16 residues. The germline gives CDR1 SGHAT, CDR2 FQNNGV. The CDR3 loop reads CASRLGPAGDRHEQYF. CDR3 sequence (DNA): TGTGCCAGCAGATTAGGGCCGGCAGGGGACCGCCACGAGCAGTACTTC. The full variable domain, completed using reference TRBV11-2 and TRBJ2-7, is EAGVAQSPRYKIIEKRQSVAFWCNPISGHATLYWYQQILGQGPKLLIQFQNNGVVDDSQLPKDRFSAERLKGVDSTLKIQPAKLEDSAVYLCASRLGPAGDRHEQYFGPGTRLTVT.

The chain is built from TRBV6-1 and TRBJ2-1; 10 bases are shared with TRBD1. The germline V gene encodes CDR1 MNHNS and CDR2 SASEGT. V dropped 5 bases and J dropped 6; count of bases not matched to a gene: 7. The CDR3 covers 15 residues. The CDR3: CASSRGQGMGNEQFF. The DNA for the CDR3 is TGTGCCAGCAGTAGGGGACAGGGGATGGGCAATGAGCAGTTCTTC.